This T cell receptor beta chain was sequenced in a study of blood T cell repertoires in COVID-19. Study information: COVID-19 samples collected from the United States, Italy and Spain covered acute and convalescent phases.

This CDR3 is 13 amino acids long. V dropped 2 bases and J dropped 0 bases, with 4 bases sitting between them. CDR1 SGHAT and CDR2 FQDESV come from the germline V gene (reference sequence). Study processing details: Reference gene primer amplification gave estimated nucleated cell counts. Assay used: immunoSEQ multiplex PCR; TCRdb lists only in-frame clones, some missing. V and J calls and clone size come straight from that table; D and trimming were deduced from the DNA. Among over 30,000 clones listed, roughly 90% were seen once. The J gene is TRBJ1-2, the V gene TRBV11-1; D is unresolved. The TCR sequence derives from a man between 70 and 80 years old with acute or convalescent COVID-19. The specimen sequenced was peripheral blood. For the CDR3, the DNA is TGTGCCAGCAGCTTACAATCTAACTATGGCTACACCTTC. Translated, it gives CASSLQSNYGYTF.